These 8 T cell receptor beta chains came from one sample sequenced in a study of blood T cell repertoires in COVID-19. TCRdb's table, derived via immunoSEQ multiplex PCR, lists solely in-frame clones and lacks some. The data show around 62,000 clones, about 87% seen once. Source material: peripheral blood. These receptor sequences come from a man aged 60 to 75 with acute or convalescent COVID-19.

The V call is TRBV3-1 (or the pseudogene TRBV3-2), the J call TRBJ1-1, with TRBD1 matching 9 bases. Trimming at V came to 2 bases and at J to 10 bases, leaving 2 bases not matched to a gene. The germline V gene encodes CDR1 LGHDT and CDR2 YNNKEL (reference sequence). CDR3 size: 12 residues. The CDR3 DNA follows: TGTGCCAGCAGCCAATCGACAGGGGGAGCTTTCTTT. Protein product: CASSQSTGGAFF.

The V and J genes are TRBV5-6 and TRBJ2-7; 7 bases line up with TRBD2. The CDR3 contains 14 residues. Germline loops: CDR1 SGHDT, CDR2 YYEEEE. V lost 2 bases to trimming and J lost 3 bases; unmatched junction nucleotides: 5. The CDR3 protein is CASSFDGGNYEQYF. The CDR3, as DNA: TGTGCCAGCAGCTTCGACGGGGGGAACTACGAGCAGTACTTC.

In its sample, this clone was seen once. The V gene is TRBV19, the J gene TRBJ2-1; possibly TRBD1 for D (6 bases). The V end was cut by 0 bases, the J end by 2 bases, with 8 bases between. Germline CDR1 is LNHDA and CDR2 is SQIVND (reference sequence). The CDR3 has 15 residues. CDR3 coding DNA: TGTGCCAGTAGTATAGAGGACAGACCCTACAATGAGCAGTTCTTC. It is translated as CASSIEDRPYNEQFF.

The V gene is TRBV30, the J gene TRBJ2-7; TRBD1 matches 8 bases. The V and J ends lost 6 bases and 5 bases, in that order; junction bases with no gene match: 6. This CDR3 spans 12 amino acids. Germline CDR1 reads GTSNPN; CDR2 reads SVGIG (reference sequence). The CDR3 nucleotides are TGTGCCTGTGGACAGGGCCTGGACGAGCAGTACTTC. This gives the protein CACGQGLDEQYF.

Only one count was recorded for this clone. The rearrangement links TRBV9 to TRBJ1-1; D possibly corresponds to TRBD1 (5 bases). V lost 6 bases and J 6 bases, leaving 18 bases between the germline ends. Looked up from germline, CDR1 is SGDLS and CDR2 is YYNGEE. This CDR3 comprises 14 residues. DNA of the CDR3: TGTGCCAGCACTCCCGACCGAGAACAGGCTGAAGCTTTCTTT. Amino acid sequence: CASTPDREQAEAFF.

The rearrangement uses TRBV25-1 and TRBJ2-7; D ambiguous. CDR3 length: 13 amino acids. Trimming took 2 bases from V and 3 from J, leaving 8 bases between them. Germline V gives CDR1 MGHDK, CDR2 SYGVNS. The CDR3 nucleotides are TGTGCCAGCAGTGAAACCCCCGGCTACGAGCAGTACTTC. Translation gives CASSETPGYEQYF.

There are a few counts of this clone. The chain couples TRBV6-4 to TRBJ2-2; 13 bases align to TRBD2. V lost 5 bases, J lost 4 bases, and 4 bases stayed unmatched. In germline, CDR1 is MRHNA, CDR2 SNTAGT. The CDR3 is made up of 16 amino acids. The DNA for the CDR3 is TGTGCCAGCAGTCCCGGGACTAGCGGGACCACCGGGGAGCTGTTTTTT. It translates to CASSPGTSGTTGELFF.

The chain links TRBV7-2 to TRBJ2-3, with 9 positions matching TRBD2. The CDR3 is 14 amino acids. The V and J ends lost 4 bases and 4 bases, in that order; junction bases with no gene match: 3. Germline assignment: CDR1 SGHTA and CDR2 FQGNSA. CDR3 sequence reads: CASSSGGGADTQYF. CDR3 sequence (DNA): TGTGCCAGCAGCTCCGGCGGGGGGGCAGATACGCAGTATTTT.